This TCR beta chain was captured by sequencing in a study of OX40 agonist ivuxolimab in advanced cancers. Data came from immunoSEQ multiplex PCR; TCRdb stores just in-frame clones and leaves some out. This sample carries about 82,000 clones, 83% of them seen once, and the ten largest clones take more than 0.7%. V shed 4 bases and J 5 bases; nucleotides not matched to a gene: 4. Per the germline V gene, CDR1 is SGHRS and CDR2 is YFSETQ. The CDR3 covers 13 residues. The material sequenced was CD4+ or CD8+ T cells sorted from blood, taken in a trial of the OX40 agonist ivuxolimab. The V and J genes are TRBV5-1 and TRBJ2-5; 8 bases match TRBD2. The source of this sequence is an adult with an advanced solid tumor such as melanoma, head and neck, liver or kidney cancer. The CDR3 sequence: CASSTGGPETQYF. In nucleotides, the CDR3 is TGCGCCAGCAGCACGGGGGGGCCGGAGACCCAGTACTTC.